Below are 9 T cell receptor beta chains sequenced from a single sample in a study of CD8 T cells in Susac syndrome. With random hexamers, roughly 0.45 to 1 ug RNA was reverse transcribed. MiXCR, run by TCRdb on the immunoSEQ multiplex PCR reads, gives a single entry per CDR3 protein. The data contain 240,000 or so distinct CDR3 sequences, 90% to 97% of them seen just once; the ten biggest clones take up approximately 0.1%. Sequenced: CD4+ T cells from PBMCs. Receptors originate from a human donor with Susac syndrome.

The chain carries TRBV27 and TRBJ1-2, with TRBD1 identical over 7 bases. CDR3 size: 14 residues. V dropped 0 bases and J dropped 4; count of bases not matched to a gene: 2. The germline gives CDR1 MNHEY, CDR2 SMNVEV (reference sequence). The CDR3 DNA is TGTGCCAGCAGTTTATCAGGACAGGTCTATGGCTACACCTTC. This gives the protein CASSLSGQVYGYTF.

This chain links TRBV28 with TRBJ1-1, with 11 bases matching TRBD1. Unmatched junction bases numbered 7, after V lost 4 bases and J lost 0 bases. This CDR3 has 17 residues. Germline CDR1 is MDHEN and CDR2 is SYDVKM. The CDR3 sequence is CASSWGQGVDMNTEAFF. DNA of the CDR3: TGTGCCAGCAGTTGGGGACAGGGGGTCGACATGAACACTGAAGCTTTCTTT.

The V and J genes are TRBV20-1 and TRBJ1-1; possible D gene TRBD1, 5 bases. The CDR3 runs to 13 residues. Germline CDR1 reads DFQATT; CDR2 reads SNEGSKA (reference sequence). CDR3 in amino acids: CSPRPQEDTEAFF. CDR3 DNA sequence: TGCTCCCCCCGGCCACAGGAAGACACTGAAGCTTTCTTT.

CDR3 bases: TGCAGCGTTGATCCCCTAGCGGGATTATACGAGCAGTACTTC. Its translation is CSVDPLAGLYEQYF. This sequence joins TRBV29-1 and TRBJ2-7; 9 bases line up with TRBD2. The CDR3 is 14 amino acids. The germline V gene has CDR1 SQVTM and CDR2 ANQGSEA. The junction had 7 bases not matched to a gene; V was cut back by 3 bases and J by 4 bases.

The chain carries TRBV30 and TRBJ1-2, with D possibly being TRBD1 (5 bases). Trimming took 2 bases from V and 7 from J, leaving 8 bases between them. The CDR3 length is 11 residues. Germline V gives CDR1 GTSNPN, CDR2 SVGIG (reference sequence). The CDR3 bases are TGTGCCTGGAGTTTAGGGGTTGGCTACACCTTC. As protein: CAWSLGVGYTF.

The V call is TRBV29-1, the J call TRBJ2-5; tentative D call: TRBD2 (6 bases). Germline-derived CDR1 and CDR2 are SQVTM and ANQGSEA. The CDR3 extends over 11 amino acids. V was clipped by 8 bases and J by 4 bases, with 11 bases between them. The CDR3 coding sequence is TGCAGCTTCTGGGAGGTAGAGACCCAGTACTTC. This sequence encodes CSFWEVETQYF. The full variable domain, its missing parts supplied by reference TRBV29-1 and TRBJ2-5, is SAVISQKPSRDICQRGTSLTIQCQVDSQVTMMFWYRQQPGQSLTLIATANQGSEATYESGFVIDKFPISRPNLTFSTLTVSNMSPEDSSIYLCSFWEVETQYFGPGTRLLVL.

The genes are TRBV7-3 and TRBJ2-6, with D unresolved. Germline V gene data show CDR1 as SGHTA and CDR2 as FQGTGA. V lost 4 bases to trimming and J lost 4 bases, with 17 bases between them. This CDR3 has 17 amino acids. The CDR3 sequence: CASSSTPSPSGANVLTF. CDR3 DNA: TGTGCCAGCAGCTCCACCCCCTCCCCCTCCGGGGCCAACGTCCTGACTTTC.

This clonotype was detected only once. The CDR3, as DNA: TGTGCCTGGAGTACTAACGTGGAGACCCAGTACTTC. Translation gives CAWSTNVETQYF. This sequence joins TRBV30 and TRBJ2-5; D unresolved. This CDR3 has 12 residues. The ends were cut back, 2 bases at V and 5 bases at J, with 9 bases in the middle. Germline-derived CDR1 and CDR2 are GTSNPN and SVGIG (reference sequence).

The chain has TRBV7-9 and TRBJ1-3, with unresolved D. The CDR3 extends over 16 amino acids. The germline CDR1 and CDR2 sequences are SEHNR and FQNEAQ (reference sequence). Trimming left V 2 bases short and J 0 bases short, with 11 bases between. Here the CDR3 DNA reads TGTGCCAGCAGCTTACTGCCGGGGAGCTCTGGAAACACCATATATTTT. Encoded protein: CASSLLPGSSGNTIYF.